Listed below are T cell receptor beta chains from one sample, sequenced in a study of vaccination effects on CD4 cells after COVID-19. Their target antigens are unknown. Profiled with immunoSEQ multiplex PCR; TCRdb holds only in-frame clones, not every one. The repertoire has under 80,000 clones, 65% to 85% of them found once; the top ten carry less than 6.5%. The specimen comprised CD4+ T cells from PBMCs cultured with HIV peptides, sampled before COVID-19 vaccination. Source of these receptors: a human donor who had a prior SARS-CoV-2 infection. CDR3s include the opening cysteine and the closing phenylalanine or tryptophan. D genes are given only for firm matches. Clone size is given for some rows only: seen once, a few or many times, or a class if the clone is expanded.

J gene | V gene | D gene | clone size | CDR3 DNA | CDR3 protein
TRBJ2-7 | TRBV3-1/TRBV3-2 | . | . | TGTGCCAGCAGCCAGGACGGACAGAACTCCTACGAGCAGTACTTC | CASSQDGQNSYEQYF
TRBJ2-3 | TRBV19 | TRBD2 | . | TGTGCCAGTAGTAGGGGACTAGCGGGGGGGACAGATACGCAGTATTTT | CASSRGLAGGTDTQYF
TRBJ1-6 | TRBV3-1/TRBV3-2 | . | few | TGTGCCAGCAGCCAAGCGGGGCTTCGGACACCCCTCCACTTT | CASSQAGLRTPLHF
TRBJ2-5 | TRBV7-6 | . | . | TGTGCCAGCAGCTTAGCTGGTGGACAGCAAGAGACCCAGTACTTC | CASSLAGGQQETQYF
TRBJ2-1 | TRBV5-4 | . | . | TGTGCCAGCAGCTTTGGTATACACAATGAGCAGTTCTTC | CASSFGIHNEQFF
TRBJ1-1 | TRBV5-1 | . | . | TGCGCCAGCGCCCTAAGGGGGATCCAGTACACTGAAGCTTTCTTT | CASALRGIQYTEAFF
TRBJ1-2 | TRBV19 | . | . | TGTGCCAGTCGCACCCGTCTGCTCGGCTACACCTTC | CASRTRLLGYTF
TRBJ1-2 | TRBV6-5 | . | . | TGTGCCAGCAGTTTTTCCGGTCGGGACGCCGGTGGAGGCTACACCTTC | CASSFSGRDAGGGYTF
TRBJ2-7 | TRBV3-1/TRBV3-2 | . | . | TGTGCCAGCAGCCAAGGCTGGGTAACCGAGCAGTACTTC | CASSQGWVTEQYF
TRBJ2-2 | TRBV5-5 | . | . | TGTGCCAGCAGCTTGGACGTTTGGACGTCTCTCACCGGGGAGCTGTTTTTT | CASSLDVWTSLTGELFF
TRBJ1-1 | TRBV5-6 | . | few | TGTGCCAGCAGCTTGGTTTCGGTTTTCGGAGCTTTCTTT | CASSLVSVFGAFF
TRBJ2-1 | TRBV5-1 | . | . | TGCGCCAGCAGCTTTATGGGGCCGGTCCACAATGAGCAGTTCTTC | CASSFMGPVHNEQFF
TRBJ2-7 | TRBV2 | TRBD2 | . | TGTGCCAGCAGATCTAGCGGCCTCTCCTACGAGCAGTACTTC | CASRSSGLSYEQYF
TRBJ1-5 | TRBV7-8 | . | . | TGTGCCAGCAGCTTAGGATATGGCAGGGGAGGAAGTAGTCAGGCAAGGTTTCAGCCCCAGCATTTT | CASSLGYGRGGSSQARFQPQHF
TRBJ2-7 | TRBV11-3 | . | . | TGTGCCAGCAGCTTAGAATTAGGACTGCTTGCAAAAACCTCCTACGAGCAGTACTTC | CASSLELGLLAKTSYEQYF
TRBJ2-7 | TRBV7-9 | . | . | TGTGCCAGCAGCTTAAAGACGGGCGGCTACGAGCAGTACTTC | CASSLKTGGYEQYF
TRBJ2-2 | TRBV5-5 | . | . | TGTGCCAGCAGCTTGTGGGGGGGCATGAGCACCGGGGAGCTGTTTTTT | CASSLWGGMSTGELFF
TRBJ1-2 | TRBV3-1/TRBV3-2 | TRBD1 | . | TGTGCCAGCAGCTGGACAGGTGGTAGCTATGGCTACACCTTC | CASSWTGGSYGYTF
TRBJ2-7 | TRBV7-2 | . | . | TGTGCCAGCAGCTACTCGGGAGCTCTAGCGTCTTTGTACTTC | CASSYSGALASLYF
TRBJ2-7 | TRBV30 | TRBD1 | . | TGTGCCTGGAGGGCGCGGGGACAGGGTTACGAGCAGTACTTC | CAWRARGQGYEQYF
TRBJ2-1 | TRBV7-3 | TRBD2 | . | TGTGCCAGCAGCTTACGGCCGGGGACTAGCGGGGGGTACAATGAGCAGTTCTTC | CASSLRPGTSGGYNEQFF
TRBJ1-3 | TRBV2 | TRBD1 | . | TGTGCCAGCAGTGGGACAGGGGTCCCCTCTAACACCATATATTTT | CASSGTGVPSNTIYF
TRBJ2-5 | TRBV7-9 | . | . | TGTGCCAGCAGCCCCGGACGGGAGACCCAGTACTTC | CASSPGRETQYF
TRBJ2-7 | TRBV30 | TRBD1 | . | TGTGCCTGGAGTTTAGGGACCACAGCCCGGGACAGGGTACCCTACGAGCAGTACTTC | CAWSLGTTARDRVPYEQYF
TRBJ1-4 | TRBV5-6 | TRBD1 | . | TGTGCCAGCAACTCTCGAGGGCAGGGGGATGAAAAACTGTTTTTT | CASNSRGQGDEKLFF
TRBJ2-1 | TRBV7-2 | TRBD1 | . | TGTGCCAGCAGCTTAGCCCTGACAGGGAGCTCCTACAATGAGCAGTTCTTC | CASSLALTGSSYNEQFF
TRBJ1-5 | TRBV5-1 | . | few | TGCGCCAGCAGCTTGTATGGGGCTCAGCCCCAGCATTTT | CASSLYGAQPQHF
TRBJ1-2 | TRBV18 | . | . | TGTGCCAGCTCACAATTGACGGGCAACTATGGCTACACCTTC | CASSQLTGNYGYTF
TRBJ2-7 | TRBV2 | TRBD1 | . | TGTGCCAGTAGAAGAGACAGGGGCGCCGAGCAGTACTTC | CASRRDRGAEQYF